This T cell receptor (beta chain) appears in the sequencing data of a study of post-analysis software for immune sequencing data. General study results and limits: TRBV segments more frequent in patients than in controls numbered several and included TRBV5-6, TRBV5-1 and TRBV20-1. Controls showed significantly higher normalized Chao1 diversity than did multiple sclerosis patients.

On this clonotype itself: Its antigen is undetermined.

Prepared libraries of TCR beta cDNA carried unique molecular identifiers. Each sample of roughly 1 to 11 million input T cells yielded about 500,000 cDNA molecules, so each molecule approximated one T cell. A single record per CDR3 protein comes from TCRdb applying MiXCR to the PCR reads. The table records around 180,000 distinct CDR3 sequences, 30% of them present only once. This CDR3 region has 18 residues. Germline assignment: CDR1 MGHRA and CDR2 YSYEKL. V lost 0 bases to trimming and J lost 0 bases, with 15 bases between them. This TCR derives from a girl under 18 with multiple sclerosis. The genes are TRBV4-1 and TRBJ1-5, with no clear D. Sequencing was done on a sample of blood. The DNA of the CDR3 is TGCGCCAGCAGCCAAGATCCTGAGGACGGATATAGCAATCAGCCCCAGCATTTT. Translated: CASSQDPEDGYSNQPQHF.